The table lists the clone carrying this TCR beta chain with a count of one. Authors' processing steps: Amplification from reference gene primers served as the basis for estimated nucleated cell counts. Libraries were prepared by immunoSEQ multiplex PCR; TCRdb keeps only in-frame clonotypes and omits some of them. The V and J calls and the clone size are those of that table, but D and trimming were determined from the DNA. The sample includes under 250,000 clones, approximately 80% seen only once; the top ten take more than 6%. These data are taken from a study of blood T cell repertoires in COVID-19. About the research overall: The United States, Italy and Spain supplied acute and convalescent COVID-19 samples. In each case, the material was cDNA or gDNA derived from T cells, B-cell-depleted T cells, or PBMCs.

The CDR3 covers 18 residues. Deletions cut 2 bases from V and 6 bases from J, with 23 bases between. Germline V gene sequence: CDR1 MGHRA, CDR2 YSYEKL. What was sequenced was peripheral blood. This chain connects TRBV4-1 to TRBJ1-3; maybe TRBD1 (6 bases). The receptor was isolated from a woman in her sixties or seventies with active or convalescent COVID-19. The CDR3 DNA is TGCGCCAGCAGCCAAATCTATAGGGGCAGTGGGGGCGAAAACACCATATATTTT. Encoded protein: CASSQIYRGSGGENTIYF.